Each of the 25 T cell receptor beta chains below was sequenced from the same sample in a study of cytomegalovirus exposure and HLA in healthy donors. With 60 Vbeta and 13 Jbeta primers, the PCR was carried out. Clones were sequenced by immunoSEQ multiplex PCR, and TCRdb holds only the in-frame ones, with some missing. The repertoire holds about 110,000 clones, with about three quarters as singletons. What was sequenced was PBMCs. Receptor source: a female donor in good health and CMV-seropositive.

J is TRBJ2-7 and V is TRBV29-1; 8 bases are a match to TRBD2. Germline V lookup: CDR1 SQVTM, CDR2 ANQGSEA. J was trimmed by 4 bases and V by 1 base; bases with no gene match: 9. This CDR3 comprises 15 residues. The CDR3 spells CSVEVGAGGRYEQYF. CDR3 bases: TGCAGCGTTGAAGTTGGGGCGGGAGGTCGATACGAGCAGTACTTC.

The chain links TRBV18 to TRBJ2-4; 9 bases are shared with TRBD1. Germline V gives CDR1 KGHSH, CDR2 LQKENI. The CDR3 runs 14 residues. V shed 6 bases and J 7 bases; nucleotides not matched to a gene: 7. In DNA, the CDR3 is TGTGCCAGCTCGTCCGGGACAGGGTGGAACATTCAGTACTTC. Its protein product is CASSSGTGWNIQYF. Looking up the rest from reference TRBV18 and TRBJ2-4 gives the full variable domain: NAGVMQNPRHLVRRRGQEARLRCSPMKGHSHVYWYRQLPEEGLKFMVYLQKENIIDESGMPKERFSAEFPKEGPSILRIQQVVRGDSAAYFCASSSGTGWNIQYFGAGTRLSVL.

The chain has TRBV13 and TRBJ2-3, with TRBD2 matching over 8 bases. Germline V gene data show CDR1 as PRHDT and CDR2 as FYEKMQ (reference sequence). With V trimmed by 2 bases and J by 6 bases, 13 bases remained unmatched. The CDR3 is 17 residues long. The DNA for the CDR3 is TGTGCCAGCAGCTTATCTAACAGCGGGGGCCCCTGGGATACGCAGTATTTT. It codes for CASSLSNSGGPWDTQYF.

The chain uses TRBV2 and TRBJ1-4; D is uncertain. Germline CDR1 and CDR2: SNHLY and FYNNEI. The length of the CDR3 is 15 residues. The V end lost 8 bases, the J end lost 6 bases, and 19 bases lay between the germline ends. CDR3 coding DNA: TGTGCCAGCTCCCATTGGAATCCGGAGGATGAAAAACTGTTTTTT. Amino acid sequence: CASSHWNPEDEKLFF.

This chain joins TRBV9 and TRBJ2-7; possibly TRBD1 for D (6 bases). This CDR3 spans 15 amino acids. Trimming shortened V by 0 bases and J by 6 bases, and 16 bases separated the two germline ends. CDR1 and CDR2 (germline): SGDLS, YYNGEE. This CDR3 reads CASSVVAGVGVEQYF. The CDR3 bases are TGTGCCAGCAGCGTAGTGGCAGGGGTGGGGGTCGAGCAGTACTTC.

The chain joins TRBV29-1 to TRBJ1-5; weak D call: TRBD1 (5 bases). CDR1 is SQVTM, CDR2 ANQGSEA, per germline. CDR3 length equals 12 residues. V lost 6 bases to trimming and J lost 5 bases, with 11 bases between them. The CDR3 loop reads CSVGQGYQPQHF. CDR3 nucleotides: TGCAGCGTCGGACAAGGGTATCAGCCCCAGCATTTT.

The chain has TRBV9 and TRBJ1-1, with a weak D call TRBD1 (5 bases). Germline V gives CDR1 SGDLS, CDR2 YYNGEE. Deletions cut 0 bases from V and 0 bases from J, with 9 bases between. The CDR3 loop spans 15 amino acids. This chain's CDR3 is CASSVAGGVNTEAFF. The CDR3 DNA is TGTGCCAGCAGCGTAGCCGGGGGGGTGAACACTGAAGCTTTCTTT. Full variable domain (missing parts from reference TRBV9 and TRBJ1-1): DSGVTQTPKHLITATGQRVTLRCSPRSGDLSVYWYQQSLDQGLQFLIQYYNGEERAKGNILERFSAQQFPDLHSELNLSSLELGDSALYFCASSVAGGVNTEAFFGQGTRLTVV.

This clone has a single count. The chain links TRBV6-1 to TRBJ1-5; no clear D gene. Between the trimmed V and J ends, which lost 1 base and 3 bases, there was a span of 10 bases. This CDR3 has 15 amino acids. Germline V CDR1 and CDR2: MNHNS, SASEGT. CDR3: CASSEVAGSNQPQHF. CDR3 in DNA: TGTGCCAGCAGTGAAGTAGCGGGATCCAATCAGCCCCAGCATTTT.

The rearrangement uses TRBV28 and TRBJ1-2; the D is unclear. The V end was cut by 11 bases, the J end by 7 bases, with 17 bases between. The CDR3 is 12 amino acids. The germline gives CDR1 MDHEN, CDR2 SYDVKM. The CDR3 loop is CASSEVRRGYTF. DNA of the CDR3: TGTGCCTCCTCGGAGGTTCGGCGTGGCTACACCTTC.

V and J are TRBV4-2 and TRBJ2-2; 12 bases line up with TRBD2. The CDR3 totals 16 residues. V lost 5 bases and J lost 4; bases outside the gene matches: 5. CDR1 is LGHNA, CDR2 YNFKEQ, per germline. CDR3 sequence: CASSLWTSGVTGELFF. The CDR3 DNA reads as TGTGCCAGCAGCTTATGGACTAGCGGGGTCACCGGGGAGCTGTTTTTT.

The J gene is TRBJ1-4, the V gene TRBV19; 9 bases match TRBD1. The germline V gene has CDR1 LNHDA and CDR2 SQIVND (reference sequence). The CDR3 extends over 16 amino acids. The ends lost 3 bases at V and 3 bases at J; junction bases unmatched: 5. This CDR3 is CASSMGTGTANEKLFF. In DNA form, the CDR3 reads TGTGCCAGTAGTATGGGGACAGGGACCGCTAATGAAAAACTGTTTTTT.

The chain employs TRBV27 and TRBJ1-1; 9 bases map to TRBD1. Germline V gives CDR1 MNHEY, CDR2 SMNVEV (reference sequence). CDR3 length: 16 amino acids. V gave up 4 bases and J gave up 1 base; unmatched junction bases: 7. This chain's CDR3 is CASSSIYRGRNTEAFF. CDR3 DNA sequence: TGTGCCAGCAGTTCCATATACAGGGGGCGGAACACTGAAGCTTTCTTT.

The rearrangement links TRBV5-6 to TRBJ1-5; D remains ambiguous. Trimming took 6 bases from V and 7 from J, leaving 23 bases between them. Germline V gene data show CDR1 as SGHDT and CDR2 as YYEEEE. CDR3 length: 16 amino acids. The CDR3 loop is CASNRAGGVAGQPQHF. CDR3 DNA: TGTGCCAGCAACCGGGCTGGCGGGGTCGCGGGACAGCCCCAGCATTTT.

The J gene is TRBJ1-1, the V gene TRBV5-1, with 7 nucleotides matching TRBD1. Germline CDR1 reads SGHRS; CDR2 reads YFSETQ. The CDR3 consists of 15 residues. V gave up 0 bases and J gave up 3 bases; unmatched junction bases: 5. The CDR3 DNA sequence: TGCGCCAGCAGCTTGGGTGACAGGGTGGACACTGAAGCTTTCTTT. Translating it yields CASSLGDRVDTEAFF.

V gene TRBV11-2 combines with J gene TRBJ2-3; 7 bases line up with TRBD2. Per the germline V gene, CDR1 is SGHAT and CDR2 is FQNNGV. V was pared by 3 bases and J by 0 bases, with 9 bases of the junction left unmatched. CDR3 length: 17 amino acids. CDR3: CASSLRPSGVSTDTQYF. The CDR3 nucleotides are TGTGCCAGCAGCTTGAGACCTAGCGGAGTAAGCACAGATACGCAGTATTTT.

The chain is built from TRBV4-3 and TRBJ2-2, with 9 bases that match TRBD2. V gave up 0 bases and J gave up 4 bases; unmatched junction bases: 6. Germline lookup yields CDR1 LGHNA and CDR2 YSLEER. This CDR3 has 17 residues. This CDR3 is CASSQETSGGFTGELFF. CDR3 in DNA: TGCGCCAGCAGCCAAGAGACTAGCGGAGGATTCACCGGGGAGCTGTTTTTT.

This clone showed up just once. The J gene is TRBJ1-6, the V gene TRBV4-2, with 7 bases aligning to TRBD1. The V and J ends lost 0 bases and 6 bases, in that order; junction bases with no gene match: 11. The CDR3 spans 18 residues. The germline V gene has CDR1 LGHNA and CDR2 YNFKEQ. CDR3 DNA sequence: TGTGCCAGCAGCCAAGAGAGAAACTTGGCAGGGGGTAATTCACCCCTCCACTTT. Amino acid sequence: CASSQERNLAGGNSPLHF.

In its sample, this clone was seen a few times. The rearrangement links TRBV6-1 to TRBJ1-1; possible D gene TRBD1, 5 bases. From germline, CDR1 is MNHNS and CDR2 SASEGT. Trimming pared 2 bases from V and 7 bases from J, leaving 14 bases between. The CDR3 extends over 14 amino acids. The CDR3 is CASSEIDRSNEAFF. CDR3 DNA: TGTGCCAGCAGTGAAATTGACAGAAGTAATGAAGCTTTCTTT.

This clone was seen a handful of times. The junction differs from germline at one of its ends, possibly a read error. This sequence joins TRBV7-7 and TRBJ2-7, with D maybe TRBD1 (6 bases). Germline V lookup: CDR1 SSHAT, CDR2 FNYEAQ (reference sequence). The CDR3 length is 13 residues. CDR3 sequence (DNA): TGTGCTAGCAGCCTCCGGGACACTTACGAGCAGTACTTC. As protein: CASSLRDTYEQYF.

The chain employs TRBV19 and TRBJ1-5; D gene uncertain. The CDR3 runs to 13 residues. Trimming shortened V by 2 bases and J by 9 bases, and 11 bases separated the two germline ends. In germline, CDR1 is LNHDA, CDR2 SQIVND (reference sequence). DNA of the CDR3: TGTGCCAGTAGTATAAGCCGGGTAGGGCCCCAGCATTTT. Translation: CASSISRVGPQHF. The complete variable domain, with remaining parts taken from reference TRBV19 and TRBJ1-5, reads DGGITQSPKYLFRKEGQNVTLSCEQNLNHDAMYWYRQDPGQGLRLIYYSQIVNDFQKGDIAEGYSVSREKKESFPLTVTSAQKNPTAFYLCASSISRVGPQHFGDGTRLSIL.

V usage is TRBV15 and J usage is TRBJ2-3; maybe TRBD2 (6 bases). V gave up 1 base and J gave up 0 bases, with 17 bases separating them. There are 18 residues in the CDR3. Germline CDR1 and CDR2: LNHNV and YYDKDF (reference sequence). The CDR3 reads CATSRVLPGTSSTDTQYF. DNA of the CDR3: TGTGCCACCAGCAGAGTTCTACCGGGGACTTCTAGCACAGATACGCAGTATTTT.

The V gene is TRBV5-1, the J gene TRBJ2-3, with D maybe TRBD2 (5 bases). V lost 7 bases to trimming and J lost 0 bases, with 12 bases between them. The CDR3 has 14 residues. Germline V CDR1 and CDR2: SGHRS, YFSETQ. The CDR3 bases are TGCGCCAGCGGGAGCGGAACTAGCACAGATACGCAGTATTTT. This encodes CASGSGTSTDTQYF.

The gene calls are TRBV5-1 and TRBJ2-1, with D possibly matching TRBD2 (6 bases). This CDR3 has 15 residues. Germline loops: CDR1 SGHRS, CDR2 YFSETQ. Trimming removed 4 bases at V and 2 bases at J, with 13 bases between. CDR3 loop: CASSLDSGPYNEQFF. In nucleotides, the CDR3 is TGCGCCAGCAGCCTGGATAGCGGTCCCTACAATGAGCAGTTCTTC.

V gene TRBV6-5 combines with J gene TRBJ1-1; 7 bases match TRBD1. The germline V gene has CDR1 MNHEY and CDR2 SVGAGI. The length of the CDR3 is 13 residues. The J segment lost 5 bases and the V segment lost 7 bases, leaving 7 bases of the junction unmatched. The CDR3 region is CASTLGGATEAFF. The DNA of the CDR3 is TGTGCCAGCACCCTAGGGGGCGCGACTGAAGCTTTCTTT.

J is TRBJ1-4 and V is TRBV4-2, with 8 nucleotides matching TRBD1. CDR3 length equals 15 residues. V lost 3 bases to trimming and J lost 8 bases; unmatched junction nucleotides: 8. From germline, CDR1 is LGHNA and CDR2 YNFKEQ. In DNA, the CDR3 is TGTGCCAGCAGCCAGGGGACAGGAATCGGCGAAAAACTGTTTTTT. Translating it yields CASSQGTGIGEKLFF.